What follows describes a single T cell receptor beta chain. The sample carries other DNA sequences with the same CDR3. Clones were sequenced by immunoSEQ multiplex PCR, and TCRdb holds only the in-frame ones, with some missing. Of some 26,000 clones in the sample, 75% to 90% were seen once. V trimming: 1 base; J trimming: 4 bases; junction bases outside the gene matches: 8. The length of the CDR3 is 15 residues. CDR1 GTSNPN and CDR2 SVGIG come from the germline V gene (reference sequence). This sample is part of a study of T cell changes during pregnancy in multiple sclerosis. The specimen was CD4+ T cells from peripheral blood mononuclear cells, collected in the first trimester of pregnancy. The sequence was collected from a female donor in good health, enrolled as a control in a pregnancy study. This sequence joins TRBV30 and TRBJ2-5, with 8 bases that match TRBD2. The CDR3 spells CAWSAPRGGAETQYF. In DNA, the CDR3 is TGTGCCTGGAGTGCACCCCGGGGGGGCGCAGAGACCCAGTACTTC.